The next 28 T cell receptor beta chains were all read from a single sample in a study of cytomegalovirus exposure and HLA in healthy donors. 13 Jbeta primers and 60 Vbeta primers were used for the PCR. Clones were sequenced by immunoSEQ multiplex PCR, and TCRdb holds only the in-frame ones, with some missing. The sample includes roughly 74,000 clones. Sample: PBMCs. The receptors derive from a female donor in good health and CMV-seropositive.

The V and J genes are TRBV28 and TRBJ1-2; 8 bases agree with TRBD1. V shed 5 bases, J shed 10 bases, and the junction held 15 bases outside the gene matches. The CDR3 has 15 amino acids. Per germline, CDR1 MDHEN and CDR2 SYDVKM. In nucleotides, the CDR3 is TGTGCCAGCAGTCCTTTGGACAGGGTCTACGAGGTCTACACCTTC. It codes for CASSPLDRVYEVYTF.

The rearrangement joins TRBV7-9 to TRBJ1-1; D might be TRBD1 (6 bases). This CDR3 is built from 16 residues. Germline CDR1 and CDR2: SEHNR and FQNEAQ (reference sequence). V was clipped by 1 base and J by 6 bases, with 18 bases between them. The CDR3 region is CASSLGDWGRFAEAFF. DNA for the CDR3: TGTGCCAGCAGCTTAGGAGACTGGGGGCGGTTTGCTGAAGCTTTCTTT.

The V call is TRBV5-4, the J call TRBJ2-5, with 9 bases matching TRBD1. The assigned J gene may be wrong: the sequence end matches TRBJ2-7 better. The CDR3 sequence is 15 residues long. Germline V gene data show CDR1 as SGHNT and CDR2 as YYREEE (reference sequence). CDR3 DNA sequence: TGTGCCAGCAGCTTGGGATGGGACAGGGACTACGAGCAGTACTTC. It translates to CASSLGWDRDYEQYF.

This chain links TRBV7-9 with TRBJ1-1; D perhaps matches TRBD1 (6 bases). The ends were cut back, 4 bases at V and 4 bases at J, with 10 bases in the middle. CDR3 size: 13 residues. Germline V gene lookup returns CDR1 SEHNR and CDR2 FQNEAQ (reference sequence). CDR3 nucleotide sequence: TGTGCCAGCAGCTCTACAGGGCCCACTGAAGCTTTCTTT. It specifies CASSSTGPTEAFF.

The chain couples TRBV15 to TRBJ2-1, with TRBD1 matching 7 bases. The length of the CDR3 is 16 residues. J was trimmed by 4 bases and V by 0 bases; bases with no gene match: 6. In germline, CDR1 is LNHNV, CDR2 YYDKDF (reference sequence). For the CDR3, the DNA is TGTGCCACCAGCAGAGATAGACAGGGCAAATACAATGAGCAGTTCTTC. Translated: CATSRDRQGKYNEQFF.

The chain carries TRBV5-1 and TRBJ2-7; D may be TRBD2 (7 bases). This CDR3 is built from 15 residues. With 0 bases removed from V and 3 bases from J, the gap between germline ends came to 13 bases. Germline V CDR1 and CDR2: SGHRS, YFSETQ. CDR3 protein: CASSLEGGINYEQYF. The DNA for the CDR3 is TGCGCCAGCAGCTTGGAGGGGGGGATAAACTACGAGCAGTACTTC.

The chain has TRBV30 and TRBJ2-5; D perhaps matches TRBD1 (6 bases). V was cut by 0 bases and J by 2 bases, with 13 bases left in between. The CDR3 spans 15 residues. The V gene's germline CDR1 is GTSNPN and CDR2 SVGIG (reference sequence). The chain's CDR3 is CAWSVLGGPQETQYF. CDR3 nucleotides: TGTGCCTGGAGTGTACTAGGGGGTCCTCAAGAGACCCAGTACTTC. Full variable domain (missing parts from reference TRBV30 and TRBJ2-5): SQTIHQWPATLVQPVGSPLSLECTVEGTSNPNLYWYRQAAGRGLQLLFYSVGIGQISSEVPQNLSASRPQDRQFILSSKKLLLSDSGFYLCAWSVLGGPQETQYFGPGTRLLVL.

DNA of the CDR3: TGTGCCTGGGATGGACAGTTCAATGAGCAGTTCTTC. It yields the protein CAWDGQFNEQFF. This sequence joins TRBV30 and TRBJ2-1, with D possibly TRBD1 on 6 matching bases. Trimming pared 5 bases from V and 6 bases from J, leaving 11 bases between. This CDR3 comprises 12 residues. Germline V gene data show CDR1 as GTSNPN and CDR2 as SVGIG (reference sequence).

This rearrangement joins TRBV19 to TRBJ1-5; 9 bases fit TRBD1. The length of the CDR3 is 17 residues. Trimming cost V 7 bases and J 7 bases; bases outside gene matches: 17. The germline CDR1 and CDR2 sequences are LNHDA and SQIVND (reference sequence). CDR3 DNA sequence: TGTGCCAGTACCACAAGAGGGGTACAGGGGGCGAAACAGCCCCAGCATTTT. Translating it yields CASTTRGVQGAKQPQHF.

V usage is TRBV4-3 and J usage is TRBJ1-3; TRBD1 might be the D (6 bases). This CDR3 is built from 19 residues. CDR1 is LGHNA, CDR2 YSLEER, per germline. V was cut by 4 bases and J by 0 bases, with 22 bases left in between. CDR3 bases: TGCGCCAGCAGCCGAGTAACTTTCCAGGGGACCCCCTCTGGAAACACCATATATTTT. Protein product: CASSRVTFQGTPSGNTIYF.

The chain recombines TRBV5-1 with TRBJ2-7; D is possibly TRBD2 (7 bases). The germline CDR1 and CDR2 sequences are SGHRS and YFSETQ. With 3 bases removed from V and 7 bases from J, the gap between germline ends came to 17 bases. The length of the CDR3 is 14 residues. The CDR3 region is CASSWGGLGEEQYF. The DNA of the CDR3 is TGCGCCAGCAGCTGGGGGGGCCTGGGGGAGGAGCAGTACTTC.

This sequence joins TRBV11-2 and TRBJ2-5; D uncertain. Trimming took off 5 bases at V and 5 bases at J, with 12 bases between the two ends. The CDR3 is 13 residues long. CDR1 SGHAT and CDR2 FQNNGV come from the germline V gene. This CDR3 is CASSRVYAETQYF. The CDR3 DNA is TGTGCCAGCAGCCGAGTCTACGCGGAGACCCAGTACTTC.

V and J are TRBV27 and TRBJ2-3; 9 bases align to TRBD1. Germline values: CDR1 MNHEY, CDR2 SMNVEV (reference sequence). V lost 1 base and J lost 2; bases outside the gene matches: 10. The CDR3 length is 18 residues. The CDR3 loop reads CASSLFGTGSLNTDTQYF. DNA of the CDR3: TGTGCCAGCAGTTTATTTGGGACAGGGTCCCTTAACACAGATACGCAGTATTTT.

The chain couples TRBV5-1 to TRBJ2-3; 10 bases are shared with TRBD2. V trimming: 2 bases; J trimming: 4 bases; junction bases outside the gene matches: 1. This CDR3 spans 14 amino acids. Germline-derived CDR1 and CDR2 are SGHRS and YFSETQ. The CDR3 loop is CASSLAGGPDTQYF. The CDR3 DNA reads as TGCGCCAGCAGCTTAGCGGGGGGGCCAGATACGCAGTATTTT.

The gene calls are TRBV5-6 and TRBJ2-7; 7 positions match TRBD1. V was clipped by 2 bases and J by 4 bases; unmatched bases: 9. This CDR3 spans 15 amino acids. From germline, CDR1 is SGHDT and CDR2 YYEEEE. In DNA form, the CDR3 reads TGTGCCAGCAGCTTTAAACCGGGACAGTTATACGAGCAGTACTTC. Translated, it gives CASSFKPGQLYEQYF.

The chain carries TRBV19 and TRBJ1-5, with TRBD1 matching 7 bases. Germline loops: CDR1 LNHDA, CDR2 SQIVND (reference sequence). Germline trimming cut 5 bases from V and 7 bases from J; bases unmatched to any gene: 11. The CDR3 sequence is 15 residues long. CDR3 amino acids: CASSLRAGGRQPQHF. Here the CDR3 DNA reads TGTGCCAGTAGTCTGCGGGCAGGGGGGAGACAGCCCCAGCATTTT.

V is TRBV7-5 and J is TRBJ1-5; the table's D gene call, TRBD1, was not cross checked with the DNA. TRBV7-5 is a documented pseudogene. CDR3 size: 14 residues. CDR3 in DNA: TGTGCCAGAAGCTTAGCAGGGTGCAATCAGCCCCAGCATTTT. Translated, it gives CARSLAGCNQPQHF.

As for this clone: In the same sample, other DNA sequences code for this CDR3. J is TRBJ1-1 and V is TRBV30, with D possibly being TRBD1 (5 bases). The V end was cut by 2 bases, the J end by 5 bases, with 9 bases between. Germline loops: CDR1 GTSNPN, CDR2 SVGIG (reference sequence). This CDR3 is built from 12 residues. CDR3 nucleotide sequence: TGTGCCTGGAGTTGGGGGGGAACTGAAGCTTTCTTT. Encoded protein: CAWSWGGTEAFF.

CDR3 sequence (DNA): TGTGCCAGCAGCCCTCGGGGACTAGCGGGAGGTACAGATACGCAGTATTTT. Translation gives CASSPRGLAGGTDTQYF. The chain uses TRBV9 and TRBJ2-3, with 15 bases lining up with TRBD2. V dropped 4 bases and J dropped 3; count of bases not matched to a gene: 6. Germline V gives CDR1 SGDLS, CDR2 YYNGEE. The CDR3 loop spans 17 amino acids.

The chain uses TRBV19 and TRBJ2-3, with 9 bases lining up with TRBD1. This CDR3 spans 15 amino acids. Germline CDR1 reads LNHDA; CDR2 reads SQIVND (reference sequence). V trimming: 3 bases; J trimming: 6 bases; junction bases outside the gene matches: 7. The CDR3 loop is CASSMRGQGADTQYF. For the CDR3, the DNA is TGTGCCAGTAGTATGCGGGGACAGGGTGCGGATACGCAGTATTTT.

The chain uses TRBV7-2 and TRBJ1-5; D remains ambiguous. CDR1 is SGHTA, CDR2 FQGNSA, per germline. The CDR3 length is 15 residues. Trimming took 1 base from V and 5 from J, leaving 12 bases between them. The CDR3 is CASSLDPTGDQPQHF. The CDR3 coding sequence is TGTGCCAGCAGCTTAGATCCCACCGGGGATCAGCCCCAGCATTTT.

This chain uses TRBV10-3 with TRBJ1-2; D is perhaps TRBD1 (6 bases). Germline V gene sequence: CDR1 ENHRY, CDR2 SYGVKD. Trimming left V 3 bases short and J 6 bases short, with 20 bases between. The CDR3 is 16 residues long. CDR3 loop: CAISDFRGRGSDGYTF. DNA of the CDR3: TGTGCCATCAGTGATTTCCGCGGCAGGGGTTCCGATGGCTACACCTTC.

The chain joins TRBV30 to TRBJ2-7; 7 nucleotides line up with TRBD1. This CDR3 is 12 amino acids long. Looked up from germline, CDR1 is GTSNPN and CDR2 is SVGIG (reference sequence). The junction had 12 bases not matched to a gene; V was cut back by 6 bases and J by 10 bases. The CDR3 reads CACRDSVAKQYF. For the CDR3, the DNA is TGTGCCTGCCGGGACAGTGTCGCCAAACAGTACTTC.

CDR3 in DNA: TGTGCCAGCAGTGGTGACAGGCTCTACGAGCAGTACTTC. Translating it yields CASSGDRLYEQYF. V usage is TRBV2 and J usage is TRBJ2-7; tentatively, D is TRBD1 (6 bases). The CDR3 is 13 amino acids. V was pared by 4 bases and J by 3 bases, with 10 bases between. CDR1 is SNHLY, CDR2 FYNNEI, per germline.

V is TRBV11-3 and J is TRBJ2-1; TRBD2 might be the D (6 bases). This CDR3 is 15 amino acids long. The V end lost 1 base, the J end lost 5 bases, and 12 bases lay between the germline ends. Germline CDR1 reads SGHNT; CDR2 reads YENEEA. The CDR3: CASSLGRAANNEQFF. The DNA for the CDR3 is TGTGCCAGCAGCTTAGGGAGGGCGGCGAACAATGAGCAGTTCTTC.

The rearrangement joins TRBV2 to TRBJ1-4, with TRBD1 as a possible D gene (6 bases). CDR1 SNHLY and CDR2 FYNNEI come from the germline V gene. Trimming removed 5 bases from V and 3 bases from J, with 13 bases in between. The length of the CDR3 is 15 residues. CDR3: CASSMAGVSNEKLFF. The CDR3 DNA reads TGTGCCAGCAGTATGGCAGGGGTATCTAATGAAAAACTGTTTTTT.

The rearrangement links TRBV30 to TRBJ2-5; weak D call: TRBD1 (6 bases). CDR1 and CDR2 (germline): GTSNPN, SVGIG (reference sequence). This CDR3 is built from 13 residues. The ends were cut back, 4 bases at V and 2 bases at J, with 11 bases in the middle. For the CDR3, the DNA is TGTGCCTGGACCCGGACAGTTCAAGAGACCCAGTACTTC. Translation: CAWTRTVQETQYF.

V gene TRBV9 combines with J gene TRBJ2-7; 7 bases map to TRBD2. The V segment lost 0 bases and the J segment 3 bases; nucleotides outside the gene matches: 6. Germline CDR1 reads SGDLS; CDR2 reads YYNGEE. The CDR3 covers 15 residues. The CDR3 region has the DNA TGTGCCAGCAGCGTAGAACCTAGCGGACTCTACGAGCAGTACTTC. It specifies CASSVEPSGLYEQYF.